This TCR beta chain was identified during a study of T cell changes during pregnancy in multiple sclerosis. Germline lookup yields CDR1 SGHRS and CDR2 YFSETQ. V dropped 5 bases and J dropped 1; count of bases not matched to a gene: 5. This CDR3 comprises 14 residues. The data were produced by immunoSEQ multiplex PCR, yet TCRdb's version contains in-frame clones alone and is incomplete. The sample includes about 97,000 clones, more than 90% of them seen just once. The material was peripheral blood, obtained in the second trimester of pregnancy. The receptor was derived from a female donor with multiple sclerosis, enrolled in a pregnancy study. The V and J genes are TRBV5-1 and TRBJ2-7; 8 bases are a match to TRBD1. This chain's CDR3 is CASSSRTGSYEQYF. The CDR3 nucleotides read TGCGCCAGCAGTTCCCGGACAGGGTCCTACGAGCAGTACTTC.